The clone carrying this TCR beta chain was counted once. The method was immunoSEQ multiplex PCR; TCRdb's version includes in-frame clones alone and lacks a portion of them. The table shows tens of thousands of clones, with more than 85% occurring only once. This sample is drawn from a study of blood T cell repertoires in COVID-19. V trimming: 6 bases; J trimming: 3 bases; junction bases outside the gene matches: 6. The CDR3 sequence is 15 residues long. CDR1 and CDR2 (germline): ENHRY, SYGVKD. The chain employs TRBV10-3 and TRBJ1-3; 9 nucleotides align to TRBD1. Sequenced input: peripheral blood. The receptor comes from a man aged 55 to 70 with active or convalescent COVID-19. The CDR3 loop reads CAISWDRVIGNTIYF. The CDR3 nucleotides read TGTGCCATCAGCTGGGACAGGGTAATTGGAAACACCATATATTTT.